This TCR beta chain was captured by sequencing in a study of cytomegalovirus exposure and HLA in healthy donors. Study in general: The approximately 130 validation repertoires and the approximately 670 first-cohort repertoires shared a platform, a later analysis reported.

TCRdb keeps only in-frame clones here, not all; method: immunoSEQ multiplex PCR. This sample has about 63,000 clones; approximately 95% occur once, and the top ten carry about 6.5%. Donors were drawn from the approximately 120-subject validation cohort, separate from the roughly 670-subject first cohort. The specimen was PBMCs. This receptor was identified in a woman aged 18-29 years in good health and CMV-seropositive.

CDR3 nucleotides: TGTGCCAGCAGGACAGGGGGTGAAAAACTGTTTTTT. Translated, it gives CASRTGGEKLFF. V usage is TRBV6-5 and J usage is TRBJ1-4, with 9 bases identical to TRBD1. There are 12 residues in the CDR3. V shed 6 bases, J shed 7 bases, and the junction held 0 bases outside the gene matches. From germline, CDR1 is MNHEY and CDR2 SVGAGI.